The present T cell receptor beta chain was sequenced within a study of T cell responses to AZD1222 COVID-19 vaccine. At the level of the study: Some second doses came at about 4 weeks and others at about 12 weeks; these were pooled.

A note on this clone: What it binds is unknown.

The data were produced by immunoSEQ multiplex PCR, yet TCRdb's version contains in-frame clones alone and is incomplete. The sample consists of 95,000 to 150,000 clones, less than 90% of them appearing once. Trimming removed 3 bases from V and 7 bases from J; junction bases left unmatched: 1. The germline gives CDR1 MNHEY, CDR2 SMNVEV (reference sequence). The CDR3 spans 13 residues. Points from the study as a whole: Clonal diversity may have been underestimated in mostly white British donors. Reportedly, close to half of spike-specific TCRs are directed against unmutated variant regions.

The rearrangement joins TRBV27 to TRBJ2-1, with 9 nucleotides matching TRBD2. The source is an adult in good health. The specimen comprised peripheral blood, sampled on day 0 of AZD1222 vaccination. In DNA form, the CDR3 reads TGTGCCAGCAGTTTTGCGGGGGGGAATGAGCAGTTCTTC. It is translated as CASSFAGGNEQFF.